These 18 T cell receptor beta chains share one sample of origin, sequenced in a study of Ad26.COV2.S vaccination and SARS-CoV-2 variants. TCRdb's table, derived via immunoSEQ multiplex PCR, lists solely in-frame clones and lacks some. Among around 380,000 clones listed, about 85% were seen once. Treatment denoted: 15 to 20 received Ad26.COV2.S at low or high dose, single or two shots; about 5 received placebo; per-sample allocation not given. Collection of samples fell on day 63 after the first vaccine or placebo injection. The sample in question was peripheral blood, obtained in a trial of Ad26.COV2.S vaccine versus placebo. The receptors come from a person aged 18-65 years who received the Ad26.COV2.S COVID-19 vaccine or a placebo.

The chain combines TRBV6-2 or TRBV6-3 with TRBJ2-7; 9 positions match TRBD2. The CDR3 covers 15 residues. The trim removed 5 bases at V and 2 bases at J, leaving 7 bases unmatched. Germline V CDR1 and CDR2: MNHEY, SVGEGT. In DNA form, the CDR3 reads TGTGCCAGCAGTGCCCACGGCGGGGGGGCCTACGAGCAGTACTTC. It codes for CASSAHGGGAYEQYF.

The chain employs TRBV6-5 and TRBJ2-7; D remains unclear. Trimming stripped 8 bases from V and 2 bases from J, with 13 bases between. Germline CDR1 MNHEY, CDR2 SVGAGI. The CDR3 has 13 amino acids. CDR3 region: CASSPWLAYEQYF. For the CDR3, the DNA is TGTGCCAGCTCCCCCTGGCTCGCCTACGAGCAGTACTTC.

The chain couples TRBV10-2 to TRBJ2-5, with TRBD1 matching 8 bases. The CDR3 spans 14 residues. Losses at the gene ends were 7 bases for V and 7 bases for J; bases not matched to a gene: 11. The V gene's germline CDR1 is WSHSY and CDR2 SAAADI. The CDR3 DNA sequence: TGCGCCAGCAACTCAGGGGGCAGCTTGGGGACCCAGTACTTC. Its translation: CASNSGGSLGTQYF.

The chain couples TRBV4-1 to TRBJ2-2; D remains ambiguous. The CDR3 loop spans 16 amino acids. Germline lookup yields CDR1 MGHRA and CDR2 YSYEKL. Trimming cost V 2 bases and J 2 bases, with 12 bases left between them. CDR3 sequence (DNA): TGCGCCAGCAGCCAATTCCACGCTTACAACACCGGGGAGCTGTTTTTT. Protein: CASSQFHAYNTGELFF.

The rearrangement uses TRBV3-1 (or the pseudogene TRBV3-2) and TRBJ2-2; no clear D gene. CDR1 is LGHDT and CDR2 is YNNKEL in the germline V gene (reference sequence). The CDR3 runs to 12 residues. V lost 1 base, J lost 4 bases, and 1 base lay in between. CDR3 region: CASSQVTGELFF. The CDR3 DNA sequence: TGTGCCAGCAGCCAAGTCACCGGGGAGCTGTTTTTT.

The chain employs TRBV19 and TRBJ1-2; 7 bases fit TRBD1. The CDR3 totals 15 residues. J was trimmed by 4 bases and V by 9 bases; bases with no gene match: 14. The germline V gene has CDR1 LNHDA and CDR2 SQIVND (reference sequence). This CDR3 is CASRNRGPMPYGYTF. For the CDR3, the DNA is TGTGCCAGCCGAAACAGGGGCCCCATGCCCTATGGCTACACCTTC.

DNA for the CDR3: TGTGCCAGCAGTTACTCGAACTGGGACGGGCAGCCCCAGCATTTT. It encodes CASSYSNWDGQPQHF. This chain links TRBV6-2 or TRBV6-3 with TRBJ1-5; D is possibly TRBD1 (5 bases). Between the trimmed V and J ends, which lost 0 bases and 7 bases, there was a span of 13 bases. Germline V gene sequence: CDR1 MNHEY, CDR2 SVGEGT. The CDR3 has 15 residues.

This chain joins TRBV2 and TRBJ2-3, with 9 positions matching TRBD2. Germline CDR1 SNHLY, CDR2 FYNNEI. The CDR3 covers 15 residues. Trimming at V came to 3 bases and at J to 2 bases, leaving 3 bases not matched to a gene. The CDR3 coding sequence is TGTGCCAGCAGTGAGCGGGGGGGATTCACAGATACGCAGTATTTT. Its protein is CASSERGGFTDTQYF.

The rearrangement links TRBV11-2 to TRBJ2-7; TRBD2 matches 7 bases. Germline V lookup: CDR1 SGHAT, CDR2 FQNNGV. Trimming took 0 bases from V and 2 from J; bases not matched to a gene: 4. The CDR3 is made up of 15 amino acids. DNA for the CDR3: TGTGCCAGCAGCTTAGATTTGGGGGGGGCCTACGAGCAGTACTTC. Protein product: CASSLDLGGAYEQYF.

The chain has TRBV2 and TRBJ1-1; no clear D gene. Germline lookup yields CDR1 SNHLY and CDR2 FYNNEI. Trimming shortened V by 7 bases and J by 2 bases, and 14 bases separated the two germline ends. The CDR3 consists of 14 residues. The CDR3 coding sequence is TGTGCCAGCAACGACGGGCCCCGTAACACTGAAGCTTTCTTT. Its translation is CASNDGPRNTEAFF. The variable domain in full, completed from reference TRBV2 and TRBJ1-1, reads EPEVTQTPSHQVTQMGQEVILRCVPISNHLYFYWYRQILGQKVEFLVSFYNNEISEKSEIFDDQFSVERPDGSNFTLKIRSTKLEDSAMYFCASNDGPRNTEAFFGQGTRLTVV.

The chain has TRBV7-2 and TRBJ1-1; a possible D gene is TRBD1 (6 bases). Trimming took 6 bases from V and 0 from J, leaving 11 bases between them. Germline V CDR1 and CDR2: SGHTA, FQGNSA. The length of the CDR3 is 14 residues. The CDR3 coding sequence is TGTGCCAGCAGTAACCAGGGGTTGAACACTGAAGCTTTCTTT. Its translation is CASSNQGLNTEAFF.

The chain links TRBV6-5 to TRBJ1-5, with D possibly being TRBD1 (6 bases). Trimming shortened V by 6 bases and J by 3 bases, and 15 bases separated the two germline ends. CDR1 and CDR2 from the germline V gene are MNHEY and SVGAGI. CDR3 size: 15 residues. CDR3 residues: CASSLTGGNNQPQHF. Written as DNA, the CDR3 is TGTGCCAGCAGCTTGACAGGAGGAAACAATCAGCCCCAGCATTTT.

The chain combines TRBV5-4 with TRBJ1-2; D is perhaps TRBD1 (6 bases). V lost 5 bases to trimming and J lost 3 bases, with 11 bases between them. This CDR3 has 13 amino acids. From germline, CDR1 is SGHNT and CDR2 YYREEE (reference sequence). The DNA of the CDR3 is TGTGCCAGCAGGCGACAGGACGACTATGGCTACACCTTC. This sequence encodes CASRRQDDYGYTF.

There are a few counts of this clone. The chain links TRBV15 to TRBJ2-1, with D possibly being TRBD2 (5 bases). This CDR3 is built from 16 residues. From germline, CDR1 is LNHNV and CDR2 YYDKDF (reference sequence). Between the trimmed V and J ends, which lost 1 base and 9 bases, there was a span of 19 bases. CDR3 sequence reads: CATSRGGSEGPSEQFF. CDR3 DNA sequence: TGTGCCACCAGCAGAGGGGGATCAGAGGGTCCTAGTGAGCAGTTCTTC.

The chain is built from TRBV4-1 and TRBJ2-4; D gene ambiguous. Germline V lookup: CDR1 MGHRA, CDR2 YSYEKL. The CDR3 is 14 residues long. V lost 1 base and J 5 bases, leaving 9 bases between the germline ends. CDR3 in amino acids: CASSQGQNQNIQYF. DNA of the CDR3: TGCGCCAGCAGCCAAGGGCAGAACCAAAACATTCAGTACTTC.

The chain carries TRBV9 and TRBJ2-3; D uncertain. CDR3 size: 11 residues. V lost 7 bases and J lost 2, with 5 bases in between. Germline assignment: CDR1 SGDLS and CDR2 YYNGEE. CDR3 in amino acids: CASGNTDTQYF. The CDR3 DNA reads TGTGCCAGCGGTAACACAGATACGCAGTATTTT.

Here the CDR3 reads CATSGRWGEQYF. The CDR3 bases are TGTGCCACCAGTGGGAGGTGGGGCGAGCAGTACTTC. The genes are TRBV24-1 and TRBJ2-7, with D possibly being TRBD2 (5 bases). Per germline, CDR1 KGHDR and CDR2 SFDVKD. V gave up 5 bases and J gave up 6 bases, with 10 bases separating them. The CDR3 runs 12 residues.

The sample holds one count of this clone. The rearrangement uses TRBV2 and TRBJ2-1; 8 nucleotides align to TRBD1. V shed 7 bases and J 3 bases; nucleotides not matched to a gene: 5. Germline CDR1 reads SNHLY; CDR2 reads FYNNEI. The CDR3 extends over 14 amino acids. As DNA, the CDR3 is TGTGCCAGCACGGCCGGGACAGGCTACAATGAGCAGTTCTTC. Protein sequence: CASTAGTGYNEQFF.